This T cell receptor beta chain was found in a study of response to subunit inactivated influenza vaccine. Study results and caveats: Authors suggested each seasonal influenza vaccination recruits few new T cells.

In TCRdb, the RT-PCR reads were re-called with MiXCR into one record per CDR3 protein. Among 500,000 to 600,000 distinct CDR3 sequences listed, roughly 12% were seen once. This clonotype was picked up a small number of times. The antigen is undetermined. This sample was shared with a second study, whose subject was T cells expressing NK-cell markers. According to that study: What made the TCR beta cDNA was 5'RACE template switching with UMIs. Sorted T-cell subsets CD3+CD56+NKG2C+, CD3+CD56+NKG2C- and CD3+CD56-NKG2C+ were TCR beta-sequenced. Several donors likewise had their CD3+CD56-NKG2C+ fraction led by these clonotypes. Whether expanded NKG2C-expressing T cell clones recognize HCMV is unknown.

The receptor's source is a middle-aged man who received an inactivated influenza vaccine. This sample comprised PBMCs from blood, obtained on the day of vaccination.

CDR3 sequence (DNA): TGTGCCAGCTCACCACCCACCCCAGGGGGCTTGAAAGAGACCCAGTACTTC. This codes for CASSPPTPGGLKETQYF. The rearrangement uses TRBV18 and TRBJ2-5; 8 nucleotides line up with TRBD1. CDR1 is KGHSH and CDR2 is LQKENI in the germline V gene. The CDR3 length is 17 residues. The J segment lost 3 bases and the V segment lost 0 bases, leaving 9 bases of the junction unmatched.